The clone carrying this T cell receptor (beta chain) was seen at least ten times. The data were taken from a study of T cells in Graves' hyperthyroidism and ophthalmopathy. Study summary: Peripheral blood sampling occurred at initial diagnosis, before any treatment.

From RNA transcripts, TCR beta CDR3 regions were amplified. HTBI primers were the set used in a first-round RT-PCR of the TCR CDR3. TCRdb fed the multiplex PCR reads into MiXCR, producing one record per CDR3 protein. Counted here are about 640,000 distinct CDR3 sequences, approximately 15% occurring once; the ten biggest clones make up 9.5% to 15%. The germline CDR1 and CDR2 sequences are SNHLY and FYNNEI. The CDR3 consists of 13 residues. Trimming cost V 4 bases and J 6 bases; bases outside gene matches: 6. This sequence joins TRBV2 and TRBJ2-7, with TRBD1 matching over 7 bases. The sequence was obtained from a woman aged 45-60 years with Graves' ophthalmopathy. The sequenced sample was blood. The CDR3 sequence: CASSVEGGIEQYF. In nucleotides, the CDR3 is TGTGCCAGCAGTGTCGAAGGGGGCATCGAGCAGTACTTC.